This T cell receptor (beta chain) was found in a study of radiation and T cells in renal cell carcinoma. A note on this clone: Antigen specificity is unknown.

Profiling relied on immunoSEQ multiplex PCR, and the TCRdb table lists in-frame clones only, not all of them. The sample has roughly 150,000 clones; around 90% are singletons. Study-wide points: Without pretreatment biopsies, baseline tumor clonotype presence was undetermined. In blood, top tumor clones expanded by 2 weeks, shrinking by 4.

V gave up 5 bases and J gave up 6 bases, with 9 bases separating them. CDR1 and CDR2 (germline): SGHAT, FQNNGV. This CDR3 is built from 12 residues. Time point of the sample: baseline pretreatment blood. This sample's treatment: 15 Gy SBRT to primary tumor, nephrectomy 4 weeks later. Blood was sampled at baseline, 2 weeks and 4 weeks after SBRT. The receptor was derived from an older woman with renal cell carcinoma. The sample here was blood, taken from a patient whose treatment included radiotherapy and nephrectomy. The J gene is TRBJ2-3, the V gene TRBV11-2; D unresolved. CDR3 amino acids: CASSRNTDTQYF. The CDR3 DNA reads TGTGCCAGCAGCCGAAATACGGATACGCAGTATTTT.